The rows below give T cell receptor beta chains drawn from one sample of a study of cytomegalovirus exposure and HLA in healthy donors. Method: immunoSEQ multiplex PCR; TCRdb's copy keeps in-frame clones and lacks some. The sample lists about 140,000 clones, around 75% occurring once. The source material was PBMCs. The receptors originated from a female donor in good health and CMV-seronegative. The CDR3 runs from the conserved cysteine through the conserved F or W. The D gene is left open where the match is weak. The size of a clone is reported for some rows only, either as once, few or many, or as a class for expanded clones.

v_gene	abundance	d_gene	j_gene	CDR3aa	CDR3nt
TRBV27	.	TRBD1	TRBJ2-2	CASSFLRQGFRPANTGELFF	TGTGCCAGCAGCTTTCTTAGACAGGGTTTTCGTCCCGCGAACACCGGGGAGCTGTTTTTT
TRBV25-1	.	TRBD2	TRBJ2-7	CASSESPGGLGEQYF	TGTGCCAGCAGTGAATCGCCGGGAGGTCTGGGCGAGCAGTACTTC
TRBV5-6	.	TRBD1	TRBJ1-4	CASSFGTGFAKLFF	TGTGCCAGCAGCTTCGGGACAGGGTTTGCAAAACTGTTTTTT
TRBV10-3	.	.	TRBJ2-2	CAISGIGHKNTGELFF	TGTGCCATCAGTGGAATCGGACATAAGAACACCGGGGAGCTGTTTTTT
TRBV6-6	few	TRBD1	TRBJ2-7	CASSYSRDRAWEQYF	TGTGCCAGCAGTTACTCGCGGGACAGGGCTTGGGAGCAGTACTTC
TRBV10-1	once	.	TRBJ2-7	CASSDGSYEQYF	TGCGCCAGCAGTGACGGTTCCTACGAGCAGTACTTC
TRBV7-9	.	.	TRBJ2-7	CASSPRLAPYEQYF	TGTGCCAGCAGCCCCAGATTAGCCCCCTACGAGCAGTACTTC
TRBV18	.	.	TRBJ1-1	CASSPSTVMNTEAFF	TGTGCCAGCTCACCCTCGACAGTCATGAACACTGAAGCTTTCTTT
TRBV11-2	few	.	TRBJ2-5	CASSLDKAWEQYF	TGTGCCAGCAGCTTAGATAAAGCGTGGGAGCAGTACTTC
TRBV7-9	.	TRBD2	TRBJ2-1	CASSLGLATQQFF	TGTGCCAGCAGCTTAGGACTAGCCACCCAGCAGTTCTTC
TRBV6-1	.	.	TRBJ2-5	CASSEPWDTLAGTQYF	TGTGCCAGCAGTGAACCCTGGGACACCCTCGCGGGGACCCAGTACTTC
TRBV7-2	.	TRBD1	TRBJ2-2	CASSADRASTGELFF	TGTGCCAGCAGCGCGGACAGGGCTAGCACCGGGGAGCTGTTTTTT
TRBV12-2	.	.	TRBJ2-7	CASRLKLAPSSYEQYF	TGTGCAAGTCGCTTAAAGCTAGCGCCAAGCTCCTACGAGCAGTACTTC
TRBV9	.	.	TRBJ2-7	CASSPPNSYEQYF	TGTGCCAGCAGCCCCCCCAACTCCTACGAGCAGTACTTC
TRBV6-5	.	TRBD1	TRBJ1-5	CASSGTGGFNQPQHF	TGTGCCAGCAGCGGGACAGGGGGCTTCAATCAGCCCCAGCATTTT
TRBV4-1	.	TRBD1	TRBJ1-1	CASSQGRGQETEAFF	TGCGCCAGCAGCCAAGGACGTGGACAGGAGACTGAAGCTTTCTTT
TRBV9	.	TRBD2	TRBJ2-5	CASSVAPLAGEETQYF	TGTGCCAGCAGCGTAGCCCCCTTAGCGGGAGAAGAGACCCAGTACTTC
TRBV19	.	.	TRBJ2-5	CASSIGREETQYF	TGTGCCAGTAGTATAGGCAGGGAAGAGACCCAGTACTTC
TRBV5-5	.	TRBD1	TRBJ1-2	CASSAGTGYGYTF	TGTGCCAGCAGTGCCGGGACAGGGTATGGCTACACCTTC
TRBV29-1	.	.	TRBJ2-7	CSRPKTASHEQYF	TGCAGCCGTCCTAAAACTGCATCCCACGAGCAGTACTTC
TRBV5-1	.	TRBD1	TRBJ1-1	CASRPQGGLDTEAFF	TGCGCCAGCAGGCCACAGGGGGGCCTCGACACTGAAGCTTTCTTT
TRBV7-9	.	TRBD2	TRBJ2-1	CASSLELGRGDNEQFF	TGTGCCAGCAGCTTAGAACTCGGGAGGGGGGACAATGAGCAGTTCTTC
TRBV5-1	once	TRBD1	TRBJ2-6	CASSLISGQGAGGANVLTF	TGCGCCAGCAGCTTGATTTCGGGACAGGGGGCAGGAGGGGCCAACGTCCTGACTTTC
TRBV7-6	.	.	TRBJ2-3	CASSLGLDTDTQYF	TGTGCCAGCAGCTTAGGTCTAGACACAGATACGCAGTATTTT
TRBV27	.	TRBD2	TRBJ2-7	CASSLRLAVSYEQYF	TGTGCCAGCAGTCTTAGACTAGCGGTCTCCTACGAGCAGTACTTC
TRBV19	.	TRBD2	TRBJ2-3	CASSLAGVGDTQYF	TGTGCCAGTAGTCTAGCGGGAGTTGGAGATACGCAGTATTTT
TRBV4-1	once	TRBD1	TRBJ2-7	CASSQMGQGITEQYF	TGCGCCAGCAGCCAAATGGGACAGGGTATCACCGAGCAGTACTTC
TRBV19	few	.	TRBJ2-1	CASSISQGEIFEQFF	TGTGCCAGTAGTATCTCACAAGGGGAAATTTTTGAGCAGTTCTTC
TRBV7-6	.	.	TRBJ2-1	CASSFGLWNEQFF	TGTGCCAGCAGCTTTGGGCTATGGAATGAGCAGTTCTTC
TRBV27	once	.	TRBJ1-1	CASSLGANTEAFF	TGTGCCAGCAGTTTGGGCGCAAACACTGAAGCTTTCTTT
TRBV2	.	.	TRBJ2-7	CASEGEYEQYF	TGTGCCAGCGAGGGGGAGTACGAGCAGTACTTC
TRBV6-4	.	.	TRBJ2-3	CASSVDSSTDTQYF	TGTGCCAGCAGTGTGGACAGTAGCACAGATACGCAGTATTTT
TRBV5-1	.	TRBD2	TRBJ2-7	CASSTSSGSYEQYF	TGCGCCAGCAGCACCTCTAGCGGGAGCTACGAGCAGTACTTC
TRBV7-9	.	TRBD2	TRBJ2-7	CASSNLAGGVSYEQYF	TGTGCCAGCAGCAACCTAGCGGGAGGGGTGTCCTACGAGCAGTACTTC
TRBV7-2	.	TRBD2	TRBJ2-7	CASSLGVLAGGYEQYF	TGTGCCAGCAGCTTAGGGGTACTAGCGGGGGGCTACGAGCAGTACTTC
TRBV19	.	.	TRBJ2-6	CASRTTGYGANVLTF	TGTGCCAGTAGGACCACAGGGTATGGGGCCAACGTCCTGACTTTC
TRBV5-6	.	.	TRBJ2-7	CASSLPLETRVGEQYF	TGTGCCAGCAGCTTACCCCTCGAGACTAGAGTCGGCGAGCAGTACTTC
TRBV10-3	.	.	TRBJ2-7	CAITHSTNSYEQYF	TGTGCCATCACTCACTCTACTAACTCCTACGAGCAGTACTTC
TRBV18	.	.	TRBJ1-2	CASSPTTSGDYGYTF	TGTGCCAGCTCACCGACAACATCCGGGGACTATGGCTACACCTTC
TRBV4-1	.	.	TRBJ2-4	CASSQDWGQLNIQYF	TGCGCCAGCAGCCAAGATTGGGGGCAGCTAAACATTCAGTACTTC
TRBV19	.	.	TRBJ2-1	CASRDSLGYNEQFF	TGTGCCAGTAGGGACAGCCTAGGGTACAATGAGCAGTTCTTC
TRBV18	.	.	TRBJ1-5	CASSRGGGDQPQHF	TGTGCCAGCTCACGGGGGGGAGGAGATCAGCCCCAGCATTTT
TRBV4-2	once	TRBD1	TRBJ2-7	CASSQDGQGVKYF	TGTGCCAGCAGCCAAGATGGACAGGGAGTCAAGTACTTC
TRBV30	.	.	TRBJ2-1	CAWRGGLQPHNEQFF	TGTGCCTGGAGGGGTGGGCTTCAACCCCACAATGAGCAGTTCTTC
TRBV5-1	.	.	TRBJ2-1	CASSFVSDEQFF	TGCGCCAGCAGCTTTGTAAGCGATGAGCAGTTCTTC
TRBV7-9	.	.	TRBJ1-4	CASSLTQGTREKLFF	TGTGCCAGCAGCTTAACCCAGGGTACGCGTGAAAAACTGTTTTTT
TRBV9	.	TRBD1	TRBJ1-1	CASSEGQAGMNTEAFF	TGTGCCAGCAGCGAGGGACAGGCGGGGATGAACACTGAAGCTTTCTTT
TRBV6-5	few	.	TRBJ2-7	CASSPAGQTYEQYF	TGTGCCAGCAGCCCGGCGGGACAGACATACGAGCAGTACTTC
TRBV7-8	.	.	TRBJ2-7	CASSLSRVSASSYEQYF	TGTGCCAGCAGCTTAAGTAGGGTTAGCGCCAGCTCCTACGAGCAGTACTTC
TRBV15	.	.	TRBJ2-3	CATSRDKLQVTDTQYF	TGTGCCACCAGCAGAGATAAACTGCAAGTCACAGATACGCAGTATTTT
TRBV28	.	TRBD2	TRBJ2-1	CASSLVPTSGKEDNEQFF	TGTGCCAGCAGTTTAGTCCCGACTAGCGGGAAGGAGGACAATGAGCAGTTCTTC
TRBV28	.	.	TRBJ2-5	CASSPPLIEETQYF	TGTGCCAGCAGCCCCCCACTGATCGAAGAGACCCAGTACTTC
TRBV27	.	TRBD1	TRBJ1-5	CASRLSGQGANQPQHF	TGTGCCAGCAGACTTTCTGGACAGGGGGCGAATCAGCCCCAGCATTTT
TRBV19	.	.	TRBJ2-7	CASSVNFGGYSYEQYF	TGTGCCAGTAGTGTAAACTTCGGCGGATACTCCTACGAGCAGTACTTC
TRBV10-1	.	.	TRBJ1-1	CASSESLGGGGDTEAFF	TGCGCCAGCAGTGAGTCCCTGGGAGGGGGAGGGGACACTGAAGCTTTCTTT